This is a list of T cell receptor beta chains from one sample in a study of cytomegalovirus exposure and HLA in healthy donors. This table comes from immunoSEQ multiplex PCR, and its TCRdb copy is limited to in-frame clones, with some not included. Of 85,000 to 130,000 clones in the sample, around three quarters are singletons; the top ten hold approximately 3.7%. Sequenced sample: PBMCs. The receptor source for this set is a female donor in good health and CMV-seropositive. Each CDR3 is given with its conserved first and last residue. D genes are given only for firm matches.

D gene	V gene	J gene	CDR3 protein
NA	TRBV19	TRBJ2-7	CASSPGPYEQYF
NA	TRBV2	TRBJ2-7	CASSEYSTSGYEQYF
NA	TRBV27	TRBJ1-1	CASSPAGGANTEAFF
TRBD2	TRBV9	TRBJ2-3	CASSATSVSTDTQYF
NA	TRBV4-1	TRBJ2-7	CASSQDEPSATRQYF
NA	TRBV19	TRBJ2-3	CASSLLGRDTQYF
NA	TRBV2	TRBJ2-1	CASRIAVRYNEQFF
NA	TRBV19	TRBJ1-1	CASSMQGTGTEAFF
TRBD1	TRBV27	TRBJ1-3	CASSFQGASGNTIYF
NA	TRBV2	TRBJ1-2	CASRTARESYTF
NA	TRBV25-1	TRBJ2-2	CASSLGQLTGELFF
TRBD2	TRBV10-3	TRBJ2-7	CAISDSGGPTSEQYF
TRBD1	TRBV27	TRBJ1-1	CASSLQRQGVEAFF
TRBD2	TRBV4-1	TRBJ2-7	CASSQGTSGGLYEQYF
NA	TRBV4-2	TRBJ2-3	CASSQGGGGSGDTQYF
NA	TRBV7-9	TRBJ2-7	CASSPSGLRSYEQYF
TRBD2	TRBV19	TRBJ2-2	CASSIVWGLAGSNTGELFF
NA	TRBV7-7	TRBJ2-3	CASSLTGSTDTQYF
NA	TRBV29-1	TRBJ2-1	CSVDLPTGEQFF
NA	TRBV21-1	TRBJ2-7	CASSNPGTNDPYEQYF
TRBD1	TRBV6-1	TRBJ1-5	CASSKGQGVNHSNQPQHF
NA	TRBV7-9	TRBJ1-4	CASSLVQFATNEKLFF
NA	TRBV29-1	TRBJ2-1	CSAVVAADEQFF
TRBD2	TRBV7-9	TRBJ2-5	CASSSGGARETQYF
TRBD1	TRBV23-1	TRBJ1-5	CASTQGDQPQHF
NA	TRBV7-2	TRBJ1-1	CASSPQQGLNTEAFF
TRBD1	TRBV6-1	TRBJ2-1	CASSARDRGYNEQFF
NA	TRBV30	TRBJ2-5	CAWAPLGAETQYF
TRBD1	TRBV4-1	TRBJ2-7	CASSQPTDRGYEQYF
NA	TRBV7-9	TRBJ1-2	CASSFGQIYGYTF
TRBD1	TRBV10-2	TRBJ1-5	CASRDTDRENQPQHF
TRBD1	TRBV5-4	TRBJ1-2	CASSLEGARGGYTF
TRBD1	TRBV18	TRBJ2-2	CASAGTGRSGELFF
TRBD2	TRBV5-4	TRBJ2-1	CASSGPGLAYNEQFF
TRBD1	TRBV15	TRBJ2-6	CATSTGGSGANVLTF
NA	TRBV21-1	TRBJ2-7	CASSKVIRTGDYEQYF
TRBD2	TRBV29-1	TRBJ2-1	CSVELAGLRVDEQFF
NA	TRBV27	TRBJ2-3	CASSPTQLVDTQYF
NA	TRBV10-3	TRBJ1-2	CAISESGPGHGRDGYTF
NA	TRBV27	NA	CASSLSFLSYEQYF
TRBD1	TRBV6-6	TRBJ2-7	CASSTGTGSYEQYF
NA	TRBV30	TRBJ2-1	CAWTGPGAGENEQFF
NA	TRBV29-1	TRBJ1-2	CSAMTGFGYTF
TRBD2	TRBV6-1	TRBJ2-3	CASIFSGGRDTQYF
TRBD1	TRBV7-9	TRBJ1-4	CASSLGPGQASGEKLFF
NA	TRBV5-1	TRBJ1-1	CASSLSREGVNTEAFF
TRBD1	TRBV18	TRBJ2-7	CASSSRGSSSSYEQYF
TRBD1	TRBV29-1	TRBJ2-2	CSVNLGQGTGELFF
NA	TRBV4-2	TRBJ1-6	CASSRDYSPLHF
TRBD2	TRBV5-4	TRBJ2-1	CASSPSGSARNEQFF
TRBD1	TRBV11-2	TRBJ2-1	CASSPRDSPFLSYNEQFF
TRBD1	TRBV18	TRBJ1-1	CASSGDRERAFF
NA	TRBV19	TRBJ1-5	CASRFRELNQPQHF
NA	TRBV9	TRBJ1-2	CASSSSPRTDYGYTF
TRBD1	TRBV7-8	TRBJ2-6	CASSARDRAGANVLTF
TRBD2	TRBV9	TRBJ2-3	CASSSRGGLLTDTQYF
TRBD2	TRBV6-4	TRBJ2-2	CASSVLAGTGELFF
NA	TRBV12-5	TRBJ2-2	CVSGPYVLELGTGELFF
NA	TRBV11-2	TRBJ2-7	CASTRGRTEAYEQYF